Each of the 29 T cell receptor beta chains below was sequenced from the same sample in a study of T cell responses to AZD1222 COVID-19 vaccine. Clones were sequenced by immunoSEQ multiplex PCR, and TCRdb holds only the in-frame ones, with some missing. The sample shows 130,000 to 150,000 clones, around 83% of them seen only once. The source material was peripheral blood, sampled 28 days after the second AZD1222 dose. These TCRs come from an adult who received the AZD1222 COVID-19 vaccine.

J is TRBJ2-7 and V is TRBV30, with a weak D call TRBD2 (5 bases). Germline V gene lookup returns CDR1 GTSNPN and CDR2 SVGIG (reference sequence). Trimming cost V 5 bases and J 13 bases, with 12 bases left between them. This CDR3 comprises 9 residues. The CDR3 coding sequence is TGTGCCTGGTGCACATGGACTTACTTC. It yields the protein CAWCTWTYF.

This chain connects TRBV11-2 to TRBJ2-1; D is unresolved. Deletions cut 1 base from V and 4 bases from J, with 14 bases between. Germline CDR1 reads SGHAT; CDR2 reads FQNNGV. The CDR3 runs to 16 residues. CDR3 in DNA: TGTGCCAGCAGCTTAGTCCTGGGGTTAGAATACAATGAGCAGTTCTTC. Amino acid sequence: CASSLVLGLEYNEQFF.

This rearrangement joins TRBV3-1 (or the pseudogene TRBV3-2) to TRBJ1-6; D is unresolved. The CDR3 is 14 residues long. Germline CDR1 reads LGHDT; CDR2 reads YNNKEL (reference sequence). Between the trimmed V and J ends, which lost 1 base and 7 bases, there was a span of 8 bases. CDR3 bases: TGTGCCAGCAGCCAAGCCCAGGTGAATTCACCCCTCCACTTT. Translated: CASSQAQVNSPLHF.

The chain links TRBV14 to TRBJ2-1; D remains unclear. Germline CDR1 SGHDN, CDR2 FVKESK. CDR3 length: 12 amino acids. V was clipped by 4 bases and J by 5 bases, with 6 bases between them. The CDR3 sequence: CASSRLNNEQFF. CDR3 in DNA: TGTGCCAGCAGCCGGCTCAACAATGAGCAGTTCTTC.

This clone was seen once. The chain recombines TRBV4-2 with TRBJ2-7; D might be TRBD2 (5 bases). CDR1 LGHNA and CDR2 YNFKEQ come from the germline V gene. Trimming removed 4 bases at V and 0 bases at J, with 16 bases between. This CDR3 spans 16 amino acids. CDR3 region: CASSPDAGESSYEQYF. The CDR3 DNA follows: TGTGCCAGCAGCCCCGACGCCGGGGAGAGCTCCTACGAGCAGTACTTC.

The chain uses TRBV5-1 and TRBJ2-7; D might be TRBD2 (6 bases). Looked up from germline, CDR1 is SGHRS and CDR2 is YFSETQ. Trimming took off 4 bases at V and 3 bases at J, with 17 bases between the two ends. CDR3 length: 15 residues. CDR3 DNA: TGCGCCAGCAGCGCCTTTGGAGGGACGGGCTACGAGCAGTACTTC. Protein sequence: CASSAFGGTGYEQYF.

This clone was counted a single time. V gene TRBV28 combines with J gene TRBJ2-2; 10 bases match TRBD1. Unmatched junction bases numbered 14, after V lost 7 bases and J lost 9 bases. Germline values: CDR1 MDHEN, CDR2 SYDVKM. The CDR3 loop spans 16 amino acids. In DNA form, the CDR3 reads TGTGCCAGCACAACGACTGGACAGGGGGTAAGGCGGGAGCTGTTTTTT. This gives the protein CASTTTGQGVRRELFF.

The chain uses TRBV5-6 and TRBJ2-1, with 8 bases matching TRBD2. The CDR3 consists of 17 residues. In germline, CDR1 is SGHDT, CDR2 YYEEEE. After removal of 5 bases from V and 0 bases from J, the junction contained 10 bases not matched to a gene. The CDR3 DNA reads TGTGCCAGCAGGCCATACGGGGGGGATTACTCCTACAATGAGCAGTTCTTC. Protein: CASRPYGGDYSYNEQFF.

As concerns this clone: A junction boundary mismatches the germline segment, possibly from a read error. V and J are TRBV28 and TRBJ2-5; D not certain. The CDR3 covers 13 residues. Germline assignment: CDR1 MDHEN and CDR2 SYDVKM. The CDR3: CASNLQIQETQYF. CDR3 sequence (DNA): TGTGCCAGCAATTTACAGATCCAAGAGACCCAGTACTTC.

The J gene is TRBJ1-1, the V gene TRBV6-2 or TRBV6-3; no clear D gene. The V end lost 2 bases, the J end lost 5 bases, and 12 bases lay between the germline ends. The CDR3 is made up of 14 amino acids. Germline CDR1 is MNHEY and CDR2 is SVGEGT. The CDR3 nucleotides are TGTGCCAGCAGTTACCGCGGGGAGGGTACTGAAGCTTTCTTT. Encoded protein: CASSYRGEGTEAFF.

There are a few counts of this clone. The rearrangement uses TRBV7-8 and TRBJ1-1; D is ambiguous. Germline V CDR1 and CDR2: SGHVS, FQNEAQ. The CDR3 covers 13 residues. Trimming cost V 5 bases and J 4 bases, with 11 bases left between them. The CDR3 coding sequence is TGTGCCAGCAGCGATTTCAGGAGCACTGAAGCTTTCTTT. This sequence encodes CASSDFRSTEAFF. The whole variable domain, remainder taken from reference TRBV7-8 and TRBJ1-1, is GAGVSQSPRYKVAKRGQDVALRCDPISGHVSLFWYQQALGQGPEFLTYFQNEAQLDKSGLPSDRFFAERPEGSVSTLKIQRTQQEDSAVYLCASSDFRSTEAFFGQGTRLTVV.

The CDR3 DNA reads TGTGCCAGCAGTTACGGTTCCCCGACCACAGATACGCAGTATTTT. Translated, it gives CASSYGSPTTDTQYF. The chain is built from TRBV6-5 and TRBJ2-3; D ambiguous. Germline CDR1 reads MNHEY; CDR2 reads SVGAGI. Trimming removed 2 bases at V and 2 bases at J, with 11 bases between. The CDR3 is made up of 15 amino acids.

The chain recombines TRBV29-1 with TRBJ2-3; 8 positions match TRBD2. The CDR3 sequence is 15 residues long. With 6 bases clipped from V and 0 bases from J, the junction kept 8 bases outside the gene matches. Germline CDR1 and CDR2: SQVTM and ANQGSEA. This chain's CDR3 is CSVTPSSGSTDTQYF. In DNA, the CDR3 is TGCAGCGTCACTCCTTCTAGCGGGAGCACAGATACGCAGTATTTT.

The CDR3 loop reads CASSETSGGYEQYF. CDR3 sequence (DNA): TGCGCCAGCAGTGAAACTAGCGGGGGTTACGAGCAGTACTTC. V usage is TRBV10-1 and J usage is TRBJ2-7; 11 positions agree with TRBD2. Trimming at V came to 3 bases and at J to 4 bases, leaving 2 bases not matched to a gene. CDR3 size: 14 residues. CDR1 and CDR2 from the germline V gene are WNHNN and SYGVQD (reference sequence).

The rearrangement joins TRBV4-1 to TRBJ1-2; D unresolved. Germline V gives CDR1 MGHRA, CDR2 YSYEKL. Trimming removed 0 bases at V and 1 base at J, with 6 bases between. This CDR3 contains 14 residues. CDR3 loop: CASSQEVLNYGYTF. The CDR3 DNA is TGCGCCAGCAGCCAAGAAGTCCTTAACTATGGCTACACCTTC.

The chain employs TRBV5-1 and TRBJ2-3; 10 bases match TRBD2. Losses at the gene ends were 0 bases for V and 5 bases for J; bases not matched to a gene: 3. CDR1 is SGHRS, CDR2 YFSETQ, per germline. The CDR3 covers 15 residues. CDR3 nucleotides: TGCGCCAGCAGCTTGGCCACTAGCGGGAAAGATACGCAGTATTTT. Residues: CASSLATSGKDTQYF. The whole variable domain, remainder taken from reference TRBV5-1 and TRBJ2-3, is KAGVTQTPRYLIKTRGQQVTLSCSPISGHRSVSWYQQTPGQGLQFLFEYFSETQRNKGNFPGRFSGRQFSNSRSEMNVSTLELGDSALYLCASSLATSGKDTQYFGPGTRLTVL.

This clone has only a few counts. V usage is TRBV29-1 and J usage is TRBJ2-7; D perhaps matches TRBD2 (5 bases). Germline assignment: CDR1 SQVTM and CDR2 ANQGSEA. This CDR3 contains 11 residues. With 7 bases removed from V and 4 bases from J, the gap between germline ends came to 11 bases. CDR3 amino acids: CSAQLDYEQYF. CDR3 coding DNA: TGCAGCGCTCAACTAGATTACGAGCAGTACTTC.

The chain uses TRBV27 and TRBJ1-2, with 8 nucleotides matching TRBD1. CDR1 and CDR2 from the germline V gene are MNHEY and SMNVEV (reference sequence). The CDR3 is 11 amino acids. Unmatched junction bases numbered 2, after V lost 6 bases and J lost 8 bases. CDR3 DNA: TGTGCCAGCAGGGACAGGGAAGGCTACACCTTC. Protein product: CASRDREGYTF.

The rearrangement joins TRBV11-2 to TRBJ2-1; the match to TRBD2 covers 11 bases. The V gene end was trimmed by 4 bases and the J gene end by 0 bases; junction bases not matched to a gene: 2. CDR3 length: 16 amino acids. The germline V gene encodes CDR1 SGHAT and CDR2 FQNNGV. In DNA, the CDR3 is TGTGCCAGCAGCTCGGGACTAGCGGCCTCCTACAATGAGCAGTTCTTC. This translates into CASSSGLAASYNEQFF.

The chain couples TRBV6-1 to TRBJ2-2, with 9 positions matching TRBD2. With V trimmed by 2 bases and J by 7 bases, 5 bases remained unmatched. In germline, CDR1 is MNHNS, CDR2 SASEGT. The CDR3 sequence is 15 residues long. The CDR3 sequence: CASSERSGRIGELFF. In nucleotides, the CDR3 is TGTGCCAGCAGTGAACGGAGCGGGAGGATCGGGGAGCTGTTTTTT.

The CDR3 protein is CASTTSSGEGAEAFF. CDR3 nucleotide sequence: TGTGCCAGTACCACTTCCTCGGGGGAAGGGGCTGAAGCTTTCTTT. The chain employs TRBV19 and TRBJ1-1, with a possible D match to TRBD1 (5 bases). This CDR3 region has 15 residues. Trimming took 7 bases from V and 6 from J, leaving 21 bases between them. Per germline, CDR1 LNHDA and CDR2 SQIVND (reference sequence).

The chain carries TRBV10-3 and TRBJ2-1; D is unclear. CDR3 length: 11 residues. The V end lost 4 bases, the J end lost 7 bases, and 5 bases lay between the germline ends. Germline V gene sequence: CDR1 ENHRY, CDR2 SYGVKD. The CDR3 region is CAISALNEQFF. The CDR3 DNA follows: TGTGCCATCAGTGCGCTGAATGAGCAGTTCTTC.

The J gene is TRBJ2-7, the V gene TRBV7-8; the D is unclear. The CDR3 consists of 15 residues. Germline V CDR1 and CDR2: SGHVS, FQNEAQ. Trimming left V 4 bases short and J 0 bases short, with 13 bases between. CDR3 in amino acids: CASSSRRITSYEQYF. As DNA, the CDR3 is TGTGCCAGCAGCTCCCGGCGGATCACCTCCTACGAGCAGTACTTC.

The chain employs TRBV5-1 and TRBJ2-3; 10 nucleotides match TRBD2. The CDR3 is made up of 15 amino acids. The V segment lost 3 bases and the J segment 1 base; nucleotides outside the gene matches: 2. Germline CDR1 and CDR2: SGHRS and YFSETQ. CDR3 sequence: CASSSLAGGTDTQYF. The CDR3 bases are TGCGCCAGCAGCTCCCTAGCGGGGGGCACAGATACGCAGTATTTT.

The CDR3 is CARRYRLAHDLGGTQYF. DNA for the CDR3: TGCGCCAGGAGATATCGACTAGCGCACGATCTGGGGGGGACCCAGTACTTC. J is TRBJ2-5 and V is TRBV5-1; TRBD2 matches 8 bases. Germline V gene data show CDR1 as SGHRS and CDR2 as YFSETQ. The ends lost 8 bases at V and 7 bases at J; junction bases unmatched: 22. The CDR3 has 17 amino acids.

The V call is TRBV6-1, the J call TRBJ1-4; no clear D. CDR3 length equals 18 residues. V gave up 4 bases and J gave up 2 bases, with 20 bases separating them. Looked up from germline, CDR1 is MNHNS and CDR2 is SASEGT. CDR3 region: CASSVNIVSSTTNEKLFF. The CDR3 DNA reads TGTGCCAGCAGTGTGAACATCGTGAGTTCCACCACTAATGAAAAACTGTTTTTT.

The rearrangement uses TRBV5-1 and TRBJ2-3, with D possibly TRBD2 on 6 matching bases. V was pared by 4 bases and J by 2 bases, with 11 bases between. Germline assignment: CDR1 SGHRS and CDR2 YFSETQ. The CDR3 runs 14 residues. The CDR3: CASSRDWITDTQYF. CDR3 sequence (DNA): TGCGCCAGCAGCAGGGACTGGATCACAGATACGCAGTATTTT.

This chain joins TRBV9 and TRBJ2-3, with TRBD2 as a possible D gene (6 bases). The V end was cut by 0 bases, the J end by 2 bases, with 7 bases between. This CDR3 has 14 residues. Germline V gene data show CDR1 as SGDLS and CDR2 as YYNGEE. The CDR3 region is CASSVGGDTDTQYF. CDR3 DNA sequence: TGTGCCAGCAGCGTAGGGGGGGACACAGATACGCAGTATTTT.

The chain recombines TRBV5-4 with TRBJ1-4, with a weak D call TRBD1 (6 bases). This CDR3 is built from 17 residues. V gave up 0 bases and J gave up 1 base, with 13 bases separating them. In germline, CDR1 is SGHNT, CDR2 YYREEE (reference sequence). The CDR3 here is CASSLGTPQGTNEKLFF. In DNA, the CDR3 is TGTGCCAGCAGCTTGGGAACTCCACAGGGAACTAATGAAAAACTGTTTTTT.